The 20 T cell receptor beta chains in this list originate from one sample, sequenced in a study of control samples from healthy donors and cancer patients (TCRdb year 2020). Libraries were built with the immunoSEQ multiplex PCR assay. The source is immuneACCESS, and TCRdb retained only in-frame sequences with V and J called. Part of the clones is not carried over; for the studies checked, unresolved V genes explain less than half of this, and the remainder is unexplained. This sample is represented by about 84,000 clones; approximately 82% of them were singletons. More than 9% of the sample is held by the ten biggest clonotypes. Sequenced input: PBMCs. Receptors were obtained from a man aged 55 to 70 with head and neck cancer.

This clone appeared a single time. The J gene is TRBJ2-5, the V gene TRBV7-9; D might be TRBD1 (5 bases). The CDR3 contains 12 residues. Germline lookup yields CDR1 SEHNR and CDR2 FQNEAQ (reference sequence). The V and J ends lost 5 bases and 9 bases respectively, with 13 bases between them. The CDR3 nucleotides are TGTGCCAGCAGCAGGGGTAGAGCTGCCCAGTACTTC. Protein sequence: CASSRGRAAQYF.

CDR3 coding DNA: TGTGCCAGCAGTGACAATCAGCCCCAGCATTTT. It translates to CASSDNQPQHF. The V call is TRBV5-8, the J call TRBJ1-5, with D uncertain. V was clipped by 5 bases and J by 3 bases, with 3 bases between them. CDR3 length equals 11 residues. Germline assignment: CDR1 SGHTS and CDR2 YDEGEE.

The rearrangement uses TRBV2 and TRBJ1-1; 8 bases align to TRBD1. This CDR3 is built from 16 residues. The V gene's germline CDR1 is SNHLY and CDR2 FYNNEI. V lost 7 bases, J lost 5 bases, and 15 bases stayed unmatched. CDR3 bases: TGTGCCAGCATTTCCCCCCCCGGGGACAGGCTAACTGAAGCTTTCTTT. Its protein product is CASISPPGDRLTEAFF.

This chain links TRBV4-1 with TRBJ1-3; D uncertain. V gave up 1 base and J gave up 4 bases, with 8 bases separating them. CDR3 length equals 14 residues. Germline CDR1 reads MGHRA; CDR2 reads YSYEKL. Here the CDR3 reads CASSQVRAGNTIYF. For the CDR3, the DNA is TGCGCCAGCAGCCAAGTGAGAGCCGGAAACACCATATATTTT.

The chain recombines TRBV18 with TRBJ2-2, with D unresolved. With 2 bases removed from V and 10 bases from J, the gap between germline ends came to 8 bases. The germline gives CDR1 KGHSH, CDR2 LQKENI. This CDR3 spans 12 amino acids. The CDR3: CASSPESTELFF. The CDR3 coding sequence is TGTGCCAGCTCACCAGAGAGTACGGAGCTGTTTTTT.

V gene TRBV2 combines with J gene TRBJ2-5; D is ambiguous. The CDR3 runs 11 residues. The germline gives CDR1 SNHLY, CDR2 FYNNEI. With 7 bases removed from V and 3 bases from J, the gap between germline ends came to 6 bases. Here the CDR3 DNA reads TGTGCCAGCACTGGGGAAGAGACCCAGTACTTC. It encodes CASTGEETQYF.

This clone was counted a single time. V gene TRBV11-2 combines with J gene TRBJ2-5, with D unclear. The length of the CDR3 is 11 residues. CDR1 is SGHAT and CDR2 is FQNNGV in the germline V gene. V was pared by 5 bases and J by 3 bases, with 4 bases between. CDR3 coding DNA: TGTGCCAGCAGCACAGAAGAGACCCAGTACTTC. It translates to CASSTEETQYF.

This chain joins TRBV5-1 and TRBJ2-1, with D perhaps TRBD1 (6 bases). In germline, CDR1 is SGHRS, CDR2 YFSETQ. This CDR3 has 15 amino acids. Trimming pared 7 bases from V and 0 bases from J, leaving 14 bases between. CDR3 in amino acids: CASVQGGNSYNEQFF. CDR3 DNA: TGCGCCAGCGTACAGGGTGGGAACTCCTACAATGAGCAGTTCTTC.

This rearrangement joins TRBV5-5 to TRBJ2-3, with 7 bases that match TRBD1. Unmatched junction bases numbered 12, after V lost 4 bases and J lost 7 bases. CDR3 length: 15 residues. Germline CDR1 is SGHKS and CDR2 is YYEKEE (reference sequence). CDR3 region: CASSPVTGIAHTQYF. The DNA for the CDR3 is TGTGCCAGCAGCCCGGTGACAGGGATTGCTCATACGCAGTATTTT.

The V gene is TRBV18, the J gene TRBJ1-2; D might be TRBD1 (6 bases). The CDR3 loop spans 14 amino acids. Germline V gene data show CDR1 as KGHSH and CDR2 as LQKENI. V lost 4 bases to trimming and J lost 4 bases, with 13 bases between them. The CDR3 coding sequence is TGTGCCAGCTCACTGAACAGGGAACTCTATGGCTACACCTTC. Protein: CASSLNRELYGYTF. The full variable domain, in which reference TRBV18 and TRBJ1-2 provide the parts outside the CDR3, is NAGVMQNPRHLVRRRGQEARLRCSPMKGHSHVYWYRQLPEEGLKFMVYLQKENIIDESGMPKERFSAEFPKEGPSILRIQQVVRGDSAAYFCASSLNRELYGYTFGSGTRLTVV.

The CDR3 nucleotides are TGTGCCAGCAGGACGGGACCCTTAGGGCAGTACTTC. Residues: CASRTGPLGQYF. V and J are TRBV12-3 or TRBV12-4 and TRBJ2-7; perhaps D is TRBD1 or TRBD2 (5 bases each). The CDR3 is made up of 12 amino acids. Trimming stripped 6 bases from V and 9 bases from J, with 15 bases between.

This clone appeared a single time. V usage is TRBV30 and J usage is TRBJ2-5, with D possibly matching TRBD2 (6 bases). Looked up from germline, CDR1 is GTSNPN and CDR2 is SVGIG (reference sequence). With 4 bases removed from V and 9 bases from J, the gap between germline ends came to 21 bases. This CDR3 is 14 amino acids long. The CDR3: CAWNLEGPRRSQYF. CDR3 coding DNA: TGTGCCTGGAACCTGGAGGGCCCACGGCGGTCCCAGTACTTC.

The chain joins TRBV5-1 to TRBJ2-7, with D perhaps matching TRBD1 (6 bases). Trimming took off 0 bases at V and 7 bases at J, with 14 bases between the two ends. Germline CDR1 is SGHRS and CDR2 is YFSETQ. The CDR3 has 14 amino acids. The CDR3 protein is CASSLVGALREQYF. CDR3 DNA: TGCGCCAGCAGCTTGGTGGGGGCCCTCCGGGAGCAGTACTTC. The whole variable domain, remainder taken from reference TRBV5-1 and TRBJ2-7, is KAGVTQTPRYLIKTRGQQVTLSCSPISGHRSVSWYQQTPGQGLQFLFEYFSETQRNKGNFPGRFSGRQFSNSRSEMNVSTLELGDSALYLCASSLVGALREQYFGPGTRLTVT.

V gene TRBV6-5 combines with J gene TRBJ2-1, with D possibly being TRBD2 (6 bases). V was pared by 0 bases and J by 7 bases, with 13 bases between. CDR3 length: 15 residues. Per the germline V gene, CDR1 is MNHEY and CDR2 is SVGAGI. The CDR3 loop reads CASSYSPGAGNEQFF. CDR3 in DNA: TGTGCCAGCAGTTACTCCCCGGGAGCAGGAAATGAGCAGTTCTTC.

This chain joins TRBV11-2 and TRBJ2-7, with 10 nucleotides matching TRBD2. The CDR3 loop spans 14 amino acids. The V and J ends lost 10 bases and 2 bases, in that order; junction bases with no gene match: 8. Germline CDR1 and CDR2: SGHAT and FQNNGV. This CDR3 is CATTLGLAAYEQYF. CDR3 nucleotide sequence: TGTGCCACTACCCTCGGACTAGCGGCCTACGAGCAGTACTTC.

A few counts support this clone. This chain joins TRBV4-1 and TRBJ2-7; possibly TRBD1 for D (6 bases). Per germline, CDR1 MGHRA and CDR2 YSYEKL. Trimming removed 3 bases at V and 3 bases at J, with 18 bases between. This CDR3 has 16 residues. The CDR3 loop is CASSHSGSDRVYEQYF. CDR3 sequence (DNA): TGCGCCAGCAGCCATTCAGGTTCGGACAGAGTCTACGAGCAGTACTTC.

As DNA, the CDR3 is TGCGCCAGCAGCCAACAGCGCGCAACTAATGAAAAACTGTTTTTT. Amino acid sequence: CASSQQRATNEKLFF. The V gene is TRBV5-1, the J gene TRBJ1-4, with D uncertain. The CDR3 consists of 15 residues. In germline, CDR1 is SGHRS, CDR2 YFSETQ. V was cut by 4 bases and J by 0 bases, with 10 bases left in between.

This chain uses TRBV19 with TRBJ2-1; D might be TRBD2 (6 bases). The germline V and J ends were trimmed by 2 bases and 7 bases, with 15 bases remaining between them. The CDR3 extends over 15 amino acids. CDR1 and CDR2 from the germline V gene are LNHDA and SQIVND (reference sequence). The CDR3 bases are TGTGCCAGTAGTATAACTCGGGGGAGTGTGAATGAGCAGTTCTTC. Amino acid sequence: CASSITRGSVNEQFF.

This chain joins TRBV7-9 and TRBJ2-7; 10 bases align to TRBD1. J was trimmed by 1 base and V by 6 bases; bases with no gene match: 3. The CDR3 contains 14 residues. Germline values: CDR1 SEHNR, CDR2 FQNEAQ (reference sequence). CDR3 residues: CASSRDRGSYEQYF. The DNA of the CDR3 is TGTGCCAGCAGTAGGGACAGGGGTTCCTACGAGCAGTACTTC. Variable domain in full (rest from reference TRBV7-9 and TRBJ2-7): DTGVSQNPRHKITKRGQNVTFRCDPISEHNRLYWYRQTLGQGPEFLTYFQNEAQLEKSRLLSDRFSAERPKGSFSTLEIQRTEQGDSAMYLCASSRDRGSYEQYFGPGTRLTVT.

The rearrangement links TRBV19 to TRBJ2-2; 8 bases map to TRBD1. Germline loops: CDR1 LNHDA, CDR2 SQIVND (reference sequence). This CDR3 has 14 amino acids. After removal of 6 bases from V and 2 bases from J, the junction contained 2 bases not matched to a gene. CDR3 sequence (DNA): TGTGCCAGTAGCGGGACAGGTAACACCGGGGAGCTGTTTTTT. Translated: CASSGTGNTGELFF.